The present T cell receptor (beta chain) was sequenced within a study of cytomegalovirus exposure and HLA in healthy donors. PCR involved 60 Vbeta and 13 Jbeta primers. Produced via immunoSEQ multiplex PCR; TCRdb's table is partial and in-frame only. The sample lists 150,000 or so clones; nearly 80% were seen once. Germline lookup yields CDR1 ENHRY and CDR2 SYGVKD. The CDR3 totals 14 residues. The V end lost 2 bases, the J end lost 7 bases, and 14 bases lay between the germline ends. On this clone itself: The antigen is undetermined.

Study conclusions and caveats: Accurate HLA-A and HLA-B prediction from TCR beta sequences was reported for most subjects. Analysis was carried out at a later point, and it linked a missense DCLRE1C variant to TCR beta V- and J-gene trimming. After further analysis at a later stage, some 15,000 TCR beta sequences were associated with HLA alleles at 0.05 false discovery rate.

The sequencing sample was made of PBMCs. The chain combines TRBV10-3 with TRBJ2-5; D is perhaps TRBD1 (5 bases). This clonotype originated in a woman aged 40 to 50 in good health and CMV-seronegative. As DNA, the CDR3 is TGTGCCATCAGTGAGAAGGGGTTTTTATCGACCCAGTACTTC. It translates to CAISEKGFLSTQYF.